The T cell receptor beta chain described here comes from a study of T cell responses to AZD1222 COVID-19 vaccine. Comment on this clone: Its specificity is not known.

Trimming shortened V by 1 base and J by 0 bases, and 6 bases separated the two germline ends. There are 14 residues in the CDR3. Per the germline V gene, CDR1 is SGHNT and CDR2 is YENEEA. TCRdb's table, derived via immunoSEQ multiplex PCR, lists solely in-frame clones and lacks some. The table shows about 120,000 clones, with 85% to 90% occurring only once. Study results and limitations: After the peak T cell response, and only then, were repertoires sampled. Among AZD1222 vaccinees, only 5 to 7 were seropositive at baseline.

This chain joins TRBV11-3 and TRBJ1-1, with D uncertain. The material sequenced was peripheral blood, taken 28 days after the second AZD1222 dose. The receptor's source is an adult who received the AZD1222 COVID-19 vaccine. The CDR3: CASSLGDMNTEAFF. In DNA, the CDR3 is TGTGCCAGCAGCTTAGGAGACATGAACACTGAAGCTTTCTTT. Complete variable domain (other parts from reference TRBV11-3 and TRBJ1-1): EAGVVQSPRYKIIEKKQPVAFWCNPISGHNTLYWYLQNLGQGPELLIRYENEEAVDDSQLPKDRFSAERLKGVDSTLKIQPAELGDSAVYLCASSLGDMNTEAFFGQGTRLTVV.